This TCR beta chain stems from a study of cytomegalovirus exposure and HLA in healthy donors (dated by TCRdb to about 2017). General notes on the study: An earlier analysis of roughly 500 of the donors reported roughly 300 Gb of sequence data and 95 million to 120 million unique TCR beta sequences obtained from 150 million to 200 million T cells. Roughly 290 gigabases of sequencing data and approximately 91 million unique TCR sequences made up an early release that covered some 640 HLA-typed donors. The genetic ancestry cluster associated with self-reported Caucasian donors included over 65% of the roughly 400 genotyped donors. The study aimed to test whether signatures of past pathogen exposure could be identified by cataloging public T cell receptors. The T cell repertoires of several hundred subjects were profiled by immunosequencing and related to cytomegalovirus serostatus. In addition to the first cohort of approximately 650 subjects, a separate validation cohort of around 110 different subjects was used. The study combined high-throughput TCR immunosequencing, statistical association of individual TCRs with disease status, and machine learning to predict cytomegalovirus infection status. In a later analysis, previously published TCR beta repertoires from several hundred donors were re-analyzed and high-resolution HLA genotyping was added so that TCR occurrence patterns could be studied. In the later analysis, no new phenotypic data were used to find candidate immune exposures; instead, reliance was placed on TCR beta sequences and their occurrence across donors. To decide whether each TCR beta V gene segment behaved as functional or pseudogenic, an earlier analysis of 587 of the donors relied on high-throughput TCR beta sequencing. Donor age, sex, ethnicity and CMV serostatus were collected together with the repertoire data. A later genetic analysis used genome-wide SNP genotypes for about 65% of the 666 donors, treating that subset as a discovery cohort. Every repertoire in the discovery cohort had been generated on one and the same sequencing platform. Class I and class II HLA loci were covered by the typing at four-digit resolution. The number of typed donors differed by locus: about 620-630 for A, B, C, DRB1 and DQB1; approximately 520 for DQA1; 606 for DPA1; and roughly 450 for DPB1. Four or five DR-DQ haplotypes were handled as single units for association and clustering, since linkage in the cohort was strong. On average, roughly 250,000 unique TCR beta nucleotide sequences were sequenced per donor among 398 genotyped donors of the cohort, with roughly 18% of those sequences being non-productive. What the authors observed across the whole study: Because the 87-base-pair reads could not distinguish some IMGT-functional V segments, including TRBV6-2 and TRBV6-3, those segments were excluded. An association between a missense DCLRE1C variant and V-gene and J-gene trimming of TCR beta chains was found in a later genetic analysis and replicated in an independent cohort. In a later analysis, HLA-associated TCR beta chains showed more clonal expansion and lower generation probabilities than non-associated chains that were equally common. A later analysis found that TCR association rates varied across HLA loci, with DRB1 alleles showing the most associated TCRs and HLA-C alleles the fewest. When HLA alleles, especially DR and DQ, strongly co-occurred, attributing TCR associations to individual alleles was difficult. The study gave a list of 150 to 200 TCR beta chains associated with cytomegalovirus. A cluster of highly shared sequence variants was judged likely to represent a technical artifact of the sequencing pipeline. According to the authors, the approach could potentially be generalized to other disease states and immunological phenotypes. Across donors, most TCR sequences were observed very rarely, whereas some public TCRs were present in many individuals. Because counts were too low, roughly 16 rarely observed V segments, including chromosome 9 orphons, were excluded from the earlier analysis of roughly 580 of the donors. Correlated functional status among segregating V segments might be attributable to linkage disequilibrium, but an unknown experimental factor could not be ruled out. The classifier was reported to diagnose cytomegalovirus status with high specificity and sensitivity in both the original and validation cohorts. Sequencing depth was assumed to be roughly uniform across donors in the presence/absence analyses, though that assumption may not hold. A later analysis associated 16,951 TCR beta sequences with specific HLA alleles at a false discovery rate of 0.05. Several of the top co-occurrence clusters appeared to be linked to parvovirus B19, influenza, CMV and Epstein-Barr virus, according to a later analysis. HLA typing was unavailable for some donors at each locus, so association tests used only the typed subset. According to a later analysis, most CMV-associated TCR beta chains appeared to be HLA-restricted, and the HLA associations seemed to be driven largely by CMV exposure. Immune exposure information for the cohort was limited to CMV serostatus. A few of the identified cytomegalovirus-associated TCR beta chains were confirmed in vitro to be specific for cytomegalovirus antigens. In this cohort, only TCR beta chains were sequenced, and detectable features were limited by the absence of alpha or paired-chain data. A further reported finding was that TCR beta sequences accurately predicted the HLA-A and HLA-B alleles for most subjects in the first cohort. Broadly in line with IMGT annotations, most TCR beta V segments showed up in productive rearrangements about 90% or about 30% of the time in an earlier analysis of roughly 590 of the donors. A later genetic analysis reported fewer N-insertions in productive TCRs among donors in an Asian-associated ancestry cluster than the roughly 720-donor mean.

The CDR3 measures 15 amino acids from cysteine to phenylalanine. Here the CDR3 DNA is all that survives: 45 bases in frame from base 1. CDR1 and CDR2, per the germline V gene (reference sequence), are SGHNT and YYREEE. For this chain, trimming is 4 bases at the V end and 3 bases at the J end, and the number of junction bases without a gene match is 8. The library was built by means of the immunoSEQ multiplex PCR assay. For the multiplex PCR, a mixture combining 60 forward primers for TCR Vbeta segments and 13 reverse primers for TCR Jbeta segments was used. A multiplex PCR assay on genomic DNA amplified the CDR3 region of rearranged TCR beta genes. On the Illumina HiSeq System, the amplified TCR beta libraries were sequenced as 87-base-pair reads. The paper's data handling went like this. In a later analysis, about 80 million unique TCR beta chains were counted across the 500 to 850 repertoires, and approximately 11 million of these chains were shared by at least two donors. Raw reads were error-corrected and collapsed into unique sequences with a nearest-neighbor algorithm that merged closely related sequences to remove PCR and sequencing errors. To assign V, D and J gene segments, CDR3 sequences were aligned to IMGT reference sequences. Each retained sequence needed at least a six-nucleotide match to both a V gene segment and a J gene segment. Rearrangements were classified as productive when the CDR3 lacked stop codons and remained in frame with V and J, and all other rearrangements were classified as non-productive. CDR3 was defined according to IMGT convention as the region running from the second conserved V-encoded cysteine to the conserved J-encoded phenylalanine. The earlier analysis of some 540 of the donors excluded any sequence lacking an unambiguous match to a single V gene segment. An earlier analysis of 550 to 650 of the donors classified V segments as functional when productive rearrangements were above 56.7% and as segregating when the standard deviation between donors was above 5%. A statistical classification framework was built to diagnose cytomegalovirus status from the catalog of TCR beta chain sequences. In a later analysis, V and J genes were assigned by comparing TCR nucleotide sequences against IMGT/GENE-DB human TR gene sequences. The TCRdist pipeline was used in a later analysis to assign CDR3 sequences and most-parsimonious VDJ recombination scenarios. In a later analysis, each TCR beta chain was defined by its CDR3 amino acid sequence together with its V-gene family, and reads lacking a unique V-gene family were excluded. In a later analysis, approximately 640 highly shared, low-generation-probability nucleotide sequences were removed to address suspected cross-contamination and a sequencing artifact. In a later analysis, a clonal expansion index was calculated for each public chain from normalized within-repertoire ranks of inferred template counts. In a later analysis, generation probabilities were computed using a VDJ recombination model fitted to out-of-frame rearrangements, and the results were checked against IGoR. In a later analysis, hypergeometric tests were used to score TCR-TCR, TCR-HLA and TCR-CMV co-occurrence, with a repertoire-size bias correction applied to TCR pairs. A later analysis estimated false discovery rates by permuting HLA or CMV assignments 20 times. A later analysis grouped co-occurring TCRs with DBSCAN, adding TCRdist sequence similarity when clustering within HLA-allele-positive subsets. Repertoires with fewer than 30,000 or more than 120,000 public chains, plus five repertoires with anomalous nucleotide sharing, were excluded from co-occurrence clustering. TCRdb re-hosts the immuneACCESS table, in-frame sequences only. Its copies lack some clones; in the studies checked, an unresolved V gene accounts for under half of them, and the cause for the rest is not known. V, J and clone size derive from that table, while D and trimming were established from the DNA sequence. The sample records roughly 180,000 clones, about 80% of which are singletons. The biggest ten clones account for roughly 2% of the sample.

A word on this clone: What this receptor recognizes is not known. Base-call qualities are not available, and no considerably larger clone is one nucleotide away.

The cohort was made up of roughly 670 healthy bone marrow donors. At the time of sampling, all cohort members were nominally healthy, though unrecorded immune exposures were likely present. The donor was CMV seropositive and belonged to the group of more than 250 seropositive cohort members. A peripheral blood sample was provided by each donor, and peripheral blood mononuclear cells were used for TCR beta sequencing. Genomic DNA was extracted from the blood cell samples with the Qiagen DNeasy Blood Extraction Kit. The TCR originated in a woman aged 18-29 years in good health and CMV-seropositive. The source material was PBMCs. The chain is made from TRBV5-4 and TRBJ1-1; TRBD1 agrees with 8 junctional bases. Here is the DNA: TGTGCCAGCAGCCTATCCTCGACAGGGGACACTGAAGCTTTCTTT. Translated, it reads CASSLSSTGDTEAFF. When the CDR3 is completed using the reference TRBV5-4 and TRBJ1-1 genes on either side, the full variable domain is ETGVTQSPTHLIKTRGQQVTLRCSSQSGHNTVSWYQQALGQGPQFIFQYYREEENGRGNFPPRFSGLQFPNYSSELNVNALELDDSALYLCASSLSSTGDTEAFFGQGTRLTVV.